This TCR beta chain was sequenced during a study of beta chain features in type 1 diabetes. Expressed TCRB transcripts got sequenced, as all isolated RNA was reverse transcribed. Assay used: immunoSEQ multiplex PCR; TCRdb lists only in-frame clones, some missing. The profile shows roughly 140,000 clones, over 7.5% of them singletons. There are 13 residues in the CDR3. Unmatched junction bases numbered 7, after V lost 8 bases and J lost 5 bases. The V gene's germline CDR1 is SGHRS and CDR2 YFSETQ. Per donor, one heparinised blood draw averaged about 100 mL. General study points: Whether HLA type influences TCRB rearrangement remained unresolved here. Possibly, sequencing cDNA over-represented cells that had high TCR expression levels.

This clone was picked up a small number of times. What it binds is not known. The sequenced material came from central memory CD4+ T cells from blood. V gene TRBV5-1 combines with J gene TRBJ2-7; 10 bases agree with TRBD1. This sequence was found in a man aged 18-30 years in good health. For the CDR3, the DNA is TGCGCCAGTTCGGACAGGGGGGACAACGAGCAGTACTTC. This gives the protein CASSDRGDNEQYF.